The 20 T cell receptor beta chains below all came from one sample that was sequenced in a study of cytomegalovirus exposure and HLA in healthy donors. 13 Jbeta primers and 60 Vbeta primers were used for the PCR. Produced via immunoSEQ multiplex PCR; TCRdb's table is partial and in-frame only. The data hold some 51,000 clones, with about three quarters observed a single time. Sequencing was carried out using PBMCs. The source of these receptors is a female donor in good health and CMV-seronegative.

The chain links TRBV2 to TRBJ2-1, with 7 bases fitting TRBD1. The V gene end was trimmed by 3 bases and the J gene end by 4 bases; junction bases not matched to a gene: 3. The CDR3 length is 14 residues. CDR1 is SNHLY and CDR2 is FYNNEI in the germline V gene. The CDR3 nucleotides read TGTGCCAGCAGTGATAGACAGGGATACAATGAGCAGTTCTTC. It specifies CASSDRQGYNEQFF.

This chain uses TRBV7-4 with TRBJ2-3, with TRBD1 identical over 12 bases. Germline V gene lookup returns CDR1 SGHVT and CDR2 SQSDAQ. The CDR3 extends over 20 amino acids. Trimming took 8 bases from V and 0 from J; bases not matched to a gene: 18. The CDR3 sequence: CASPLRDRGLSISSTDTQYF. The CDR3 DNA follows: TGTGCCAGCCCCCTCCGGGACAGGGGGCTTTCAATTTCTAGCACAGATACGCAGTATTTT.

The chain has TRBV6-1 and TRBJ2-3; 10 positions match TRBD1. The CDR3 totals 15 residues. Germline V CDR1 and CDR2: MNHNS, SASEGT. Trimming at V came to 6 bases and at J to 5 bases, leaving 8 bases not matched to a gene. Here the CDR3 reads CASRGGTGDIDTQYF. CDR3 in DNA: TGTGCCAGCAGAGGGGGGACAGGGGACATAGATACGCAGTATTTT.

The CDR3 loop reads CATSREQGPGNTIYF. The CDR3 region has the DNA TGTGCCACCAGCAGGGAACAGGGCCCTGGAAACACCATATATTTT. The chain couples TRBV15 to TRBJ1-3; D may be TRBD1 (6 bases). The CDR3 length is 15 residues. Germline values: CDR1 LNHNV, CDR2 YYDKDF (reference sequence). The V end lost 3 bases, the J end lost 2 bases, and 11 bases lay between the germline ends.

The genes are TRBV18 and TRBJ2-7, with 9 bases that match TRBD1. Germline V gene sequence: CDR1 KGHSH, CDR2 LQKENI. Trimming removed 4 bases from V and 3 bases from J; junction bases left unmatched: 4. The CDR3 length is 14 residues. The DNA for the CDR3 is TGTGCCAGCTCACTCCGGGACAGGGTCTACGAGCAGTACTTC. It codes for CASSLRDRVYEQYF.

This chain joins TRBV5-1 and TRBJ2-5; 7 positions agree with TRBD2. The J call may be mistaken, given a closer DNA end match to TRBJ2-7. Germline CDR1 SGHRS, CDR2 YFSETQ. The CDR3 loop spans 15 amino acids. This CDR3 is CASSLQGGRTYEQYF. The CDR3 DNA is TGCGCCAGCAGCCTCCAGGGAGGGAGAACCTACGAGCAGTACTTC.

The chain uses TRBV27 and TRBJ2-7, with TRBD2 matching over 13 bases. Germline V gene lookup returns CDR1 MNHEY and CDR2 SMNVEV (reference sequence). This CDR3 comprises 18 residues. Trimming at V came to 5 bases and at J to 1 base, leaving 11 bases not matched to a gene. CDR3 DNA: TGTGCCAGCAGTCTAACTGGACTAGCGGGGGTGGGATCCTACGAGCAGTACTTC. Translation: CASSLTGLAGVGSYEQYF.

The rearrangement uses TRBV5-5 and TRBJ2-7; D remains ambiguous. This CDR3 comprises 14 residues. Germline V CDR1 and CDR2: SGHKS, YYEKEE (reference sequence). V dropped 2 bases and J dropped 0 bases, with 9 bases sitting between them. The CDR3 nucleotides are TGTGCCAGCAGCTTTAGCAGAAACTCCTACGAGCAGTACTTC. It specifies CASSFSRNSYEQYF.

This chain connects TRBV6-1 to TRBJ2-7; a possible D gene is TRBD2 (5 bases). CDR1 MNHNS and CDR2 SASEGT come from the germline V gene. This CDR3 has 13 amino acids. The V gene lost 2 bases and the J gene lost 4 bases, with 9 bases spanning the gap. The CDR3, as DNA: TGTGCCAGCAGTGAACGTCGGGGTTACGAGCAGTACTTC. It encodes CASSERRGYEQYF.

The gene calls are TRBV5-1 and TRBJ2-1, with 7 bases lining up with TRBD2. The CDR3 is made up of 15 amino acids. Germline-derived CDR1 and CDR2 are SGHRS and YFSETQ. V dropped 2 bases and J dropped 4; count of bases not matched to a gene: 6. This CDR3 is CASSFRQGGYNEQFF. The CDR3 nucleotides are TGCGCCAGCAGCTTCCGGCAGGGAGGGTACAATGAGCAGTTCTTC.

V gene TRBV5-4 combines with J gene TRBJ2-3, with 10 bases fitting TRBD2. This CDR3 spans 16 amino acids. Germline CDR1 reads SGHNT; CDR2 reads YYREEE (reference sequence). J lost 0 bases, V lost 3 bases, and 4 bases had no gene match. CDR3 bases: TGTGCCAGCAGCTCCTCTAGCGGGGGTAGCACAGATACGCAGTATTTT. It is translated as CASSSSSGGSTDTQYF.

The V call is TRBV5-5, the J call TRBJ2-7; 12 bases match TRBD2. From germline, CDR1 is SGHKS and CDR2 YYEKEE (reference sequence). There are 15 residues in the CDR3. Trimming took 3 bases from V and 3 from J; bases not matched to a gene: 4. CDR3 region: CASSSSTSGSYEQYF. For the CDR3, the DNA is TGTGCCAGCAGCTCCTCGACTAGCGGGAGCTACGAGCAGTACTTC.

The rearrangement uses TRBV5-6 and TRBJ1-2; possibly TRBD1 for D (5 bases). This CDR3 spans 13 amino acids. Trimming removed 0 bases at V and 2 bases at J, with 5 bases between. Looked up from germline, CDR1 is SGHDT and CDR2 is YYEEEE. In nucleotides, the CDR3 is TGTGCCAGCAGCTTGGGACAGAACTATGGCTACACCTTC. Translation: CASSLGQNYGYTF.

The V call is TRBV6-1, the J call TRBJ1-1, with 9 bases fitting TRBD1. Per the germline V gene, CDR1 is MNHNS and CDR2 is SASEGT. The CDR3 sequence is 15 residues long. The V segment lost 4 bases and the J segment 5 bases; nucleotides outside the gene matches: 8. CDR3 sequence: CASSGRQGGRTEAFF. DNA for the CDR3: TGTGCCAGCAGTGGACGACAGGGGGGACGGACTGAAGCTTTCTTT.

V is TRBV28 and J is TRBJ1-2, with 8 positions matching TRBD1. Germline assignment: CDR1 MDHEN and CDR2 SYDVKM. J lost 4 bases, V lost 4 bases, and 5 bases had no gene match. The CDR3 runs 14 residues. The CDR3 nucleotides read TGTGCCAGCAGTTCTGGACAGGGATCCTATGGCTACACCTTC. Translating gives CASSSGQGSYGYTF.

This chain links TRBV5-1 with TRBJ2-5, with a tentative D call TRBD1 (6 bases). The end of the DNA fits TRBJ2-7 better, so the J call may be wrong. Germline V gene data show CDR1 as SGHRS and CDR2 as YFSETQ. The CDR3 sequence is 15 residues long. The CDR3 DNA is TGCGCCAGCAGCTTGGCCCTTGGGGGCGCGTACGAGCAGTACTTC. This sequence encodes CASSLALGGAYEQYF.

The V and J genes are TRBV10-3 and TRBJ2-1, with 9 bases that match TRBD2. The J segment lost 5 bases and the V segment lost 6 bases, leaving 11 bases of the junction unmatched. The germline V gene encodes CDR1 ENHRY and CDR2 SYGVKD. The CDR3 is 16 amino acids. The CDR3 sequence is CAISPGRAGGHNEQFF. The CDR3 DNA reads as TGTGCCATCAGCCCTGGAAGAGCGGGAGGCCACAATGAGCAGTTCTTC.

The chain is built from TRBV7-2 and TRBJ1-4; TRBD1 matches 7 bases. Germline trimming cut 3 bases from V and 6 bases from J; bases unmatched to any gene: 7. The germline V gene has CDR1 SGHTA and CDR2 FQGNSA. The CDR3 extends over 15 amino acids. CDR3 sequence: CASSLQGGAYEKLFF. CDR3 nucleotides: TGTGCCAGCAGCTTGCAAGGGGGCGCATATGAAAAACTGTTTTTT. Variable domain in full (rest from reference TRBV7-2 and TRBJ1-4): GAGVSQSPSNKVTEKGKDVELRCDPISGHTALYWYRQSLGQGLEFLIYFQGNSAPDKSGLPSDRFSAERTGGSVSTLTIQRTQQEDSAVYLCASSLQGGAYEKLFFGSGTQLSVL.

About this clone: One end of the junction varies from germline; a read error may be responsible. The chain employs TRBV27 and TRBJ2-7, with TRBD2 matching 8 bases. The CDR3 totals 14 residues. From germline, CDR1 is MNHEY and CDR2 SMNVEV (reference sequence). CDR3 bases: TGTGCCTGCAGTTTATCGGGGGGGCCCTACGAGCAGTACTTC. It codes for CACSLSGGPYEQYF.

The CDR3 sequence is CASSLSSGTSGVYEQYF. Here the CDR3 DNA reads TGCGCCAGCAGCTTATCTTCCGGGACTAGCGGGGTCTACGAGCAGTACTTC. J is TRBJ2-7 and V is TRBV5-1, with 13 positions matching TRBD2. V dropped 2 bases and J dropped 3; count of bases not matched to a gene: 8. The CDR3 spans 17 residues. Germline V gene sequence: CDR1 SGHRS, CDR2 YFSETQ.